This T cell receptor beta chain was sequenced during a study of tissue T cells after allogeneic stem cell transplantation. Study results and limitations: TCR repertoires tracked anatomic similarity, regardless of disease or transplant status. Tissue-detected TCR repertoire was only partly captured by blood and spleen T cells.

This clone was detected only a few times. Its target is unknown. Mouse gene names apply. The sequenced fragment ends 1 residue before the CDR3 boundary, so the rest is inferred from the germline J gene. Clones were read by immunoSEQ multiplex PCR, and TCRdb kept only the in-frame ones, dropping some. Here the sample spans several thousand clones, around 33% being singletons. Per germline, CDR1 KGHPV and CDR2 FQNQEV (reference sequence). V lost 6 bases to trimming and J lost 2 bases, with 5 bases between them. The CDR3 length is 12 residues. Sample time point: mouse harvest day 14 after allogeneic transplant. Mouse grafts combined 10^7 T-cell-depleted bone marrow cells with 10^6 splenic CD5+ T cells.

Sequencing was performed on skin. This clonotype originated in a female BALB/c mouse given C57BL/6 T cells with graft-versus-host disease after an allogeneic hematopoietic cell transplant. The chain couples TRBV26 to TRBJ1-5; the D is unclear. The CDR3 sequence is CASSRDNQAPLF. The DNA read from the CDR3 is TGTGCCAGCAGCCGGGACAACCAGGCTCCGCTT.